This TCR beta chain was recovered during a study of blood T cell repertoires in COVID-19. Across the whole study: Samples representing acute and convalescent COVID-19 were sourced from the United States, Italy and Spain. Nucleic acid was either cDNA or gDNA, and it came from T cells, B-cell-depleted T cells, or PBMCs.

This clone was observed once. As handled by the study authors: Nucleated cell counts were estimated from reference gene primer amplification. The table came from immunoSEQ multiplex PCR; TCRdb's copy has only in-frame clones and leaves some out. D and trimming were read from the DNA, whereas the V and J calls and clone size are those reported in that table. The table lists a few hundred thousand clones, 80% to 90% of them singletons, with 6.2% in the top ten. Per germline, CDR1 MGHRA and CDR2 YSYEKL. V was pared by 3 bases and J by 7 bases, with 7 bases of the junction left unmatched. There are 14 residues in the CDR3.

The chain combines TRBV4-1 with TRBJ1-1; 8 bases line up with TRBD1. Sequences were obtained from peripheral blood. The TCR comes from a man between 60 and 70 years old with acute or convalescent COVID-19. The chain's CDR3 is CASSQGGTGLEAFF. In DNA form, the CDR3 reads TGCGCCAGCAGCCAGGGTGGGACAGGACTTGAAGCTTTCTTT.